This entry lists 22 T cell receptor beta chains sequenced from one sample in a study of beta chain features in type 1 diabetes. The entirety of the isolated RNA underwent reverse transcription, so expressed TCRB transcripts were sequenced. The protocol was immunoSEQ multiplex PCR, while the TCRdb copy is restricted to in-frame clones and leaves out a portion. The sample has some 350,000 clones; about 13% are singletons. Whole-study findings and limits: There was a moderate but significant shortening of TCRB CDR3s in all four CD4+ subsets of Type 1 diabetes patients.

Their antigen targets remain unknown. The sample comprised naive CD4+ T cells from blood. These receptors came from a woman under 30 with type 1 diabetes.

A few counts support this clone. The chain links TRBV28 to TRBJ2-3; D unresolved. The CDR3 contains 12 residues. V dropped 6 bases and J dropped 11 bases, with 15 bases sitting between them. In germline, CDR1 is MDHEN, CDR2 SYDVKM. The CDR3 reads CASSVAPLRQYF. CDR3 in DNA: TGTGCCAGCAGCGTAGCTCCGCTGAGGCAGTATTTT.

The chain has TRBV7-6 and TRBJ1-1, with a tentative D call TRBD1 (6 bases). There are 17 residues in the CDR3. In germline, CDR1 is SGHVS, CDR2 FNYEAQ. Trimming took off 1 base at V and 0 bases at J, with 15 bases between the two ends. The DNA for the CDR3 is TGTGCCAGCAGCTTAGTCTTAGGGCAGGGGATGAACACTGAAGCTTTCTTT. Translating it yields CASSLVLGQGMNTEAFF.

This clone was observed a handful of times. The rearrangement links TRBV28 to TRBJ1-2, with 7 bases aligning to TRBD1. Germline trimming cut 6 bases from V and 7 bases from J; bases unmatched to any gene: 8. Germline loops: CDR1 MDHEN, CDR2 SYDVKM. The CDR3 totals 13 residues. The CDR3 sequence: CASSPNRGRGYTF. Written as DNA, the CDR3 is TGTGCCAGCAGCCCCAACAGGGGACGTGGCTACACCTTC.

This clone has only a few counts. The chain is built from TRBV5-6 and TRBJ1-1, with unresolved D. This CDR3 has 14 amino acids. V was cut by 0 bases and J by 1 base, with 7 bases left in between. Germline-derived CDR1 and CDR2 are SGHDT and YYEEEE. The CDR3 coding sequence is TGTGCCAGCAGCTTGGGGTACAGGAACACTGAAGCTTTCTTT. Translated, it gives CASSLGYRNTEAFF.

The chain recombines TRBV18 with TRBJ2-1; TRBD2 matches 13 bases. Germline V lookup: CDR1 KGHSH, CDR2 LQKENI. Trimming at V came to 6 bases and at J to 8 bases, leaving 4 bases not matched to a gene. The CDR3 is 14 amino acids. The CDR3 here is CASSWTSGRDEQFF. For the CDR3, the DNA is TGTGCCAGCTCCTGGACTAGCGGGAGAGATGAGCAGTTCTTC.

This clone was detected only a few times. The chain links TRBV7-2 to TRBJ2-7, with D unresolved. The CDR3 consists of 14 residues. The V and J ends lost 2 bases and 2 bases respectively, with 10 bases between them. The germline V gene has CDR1 SGHTA and CDR2 FQGNSA. CDR3: CASSLRLEAYEQYF. As DNA, the CDR3 is TGTGCCAGCAGCTTACGACTCGAAGCCTACGAGCAGTACTTC.

This clone turned up a few times. The rearrangement uses TRBV28 and TRBJ2-4; 8 bases fit TRBD2. Losses at the gene ends were 5 bases for V and 4 bases for J; bases not matched to a gene: 10. Germline loops: CDR1 MDHEN, CDR2 SYDVKM. The CDR3 length is 16 residues. The CDR3 is CASSPGGGALKNIQYF. The CDR3 DNA is TGTGCCAGCAGTCCCGGGGGGGGTGCCCTTAAAAACATTCAGTACTTC.

J is TRBJ2-3 and V is TRBV15; D call uncertain. The CDR3 spans 15 residues. Trimming left V 0 bases short and J 2 bases short, with 9 bases between. CDR1 is LNHNV and CDR2 is YYDKDF in the germline V gene (reference sequence). CDR3 region: CATSRDGGTTDTQYF. CDR3 nucleotides: TGTGCCACCAGCAGAGATGGCGGTACCACAGATACGCAGTATTTT.

There are a few counts of this clone. The V and J genes are TRBV14 and TRBJ2-7; 7 nucleotides agree with TRBD2. Germline-derived CDR1 and CDR2 are SGHDN and FVKESK. Trimming cost V 1 base and J 5 bases; bases outside gene matches: 2. CDR3 length: 13 residues. The CDR3 DNA reads TGTGCCAGCAGCCAAGTGGGGACTAACGAGCAGTACGTC. Its protein product is CASSQVGTNEQYV.

The table lists this clone with a few counts. This chain joins TRBV18 and TRBJ2-3, with 12 bases identical to TRBD2. The CDR3 is 17 residues long. After removal of 3 bases from V and 5 bases from J, the junction contained 9 bases not matched to a gene. Looked up from germline, CDR1 is KGHSH and CDR2 is LQKENI. The CDR3 is CASSPNALAGGKDTQYF. CDR3 nucleotides: TGTGCCAGCTCACCCAACGCTCTAGCGGGAGGGAAAGATACGCAGTATTTT.

This clone has a handful of counts. The gene calls are TRBV28 and TRBJ2-2; tentative D call: TRBD2 (5 bases). The germline gives CDR1 MDHEN, CDR2 SYDVKM. Trimming shortened V by 6 bases and J by 4 bases, and 15 bases separated the two germline ends. This CDR3 contains 15 residues. DNA for the CDR3: TGTGCCAGCAGCGTCGACGAGGGCGTCACCGGGGAGCTGTTTTTT. It translates to CASSVDEGVTGELFF.

V gene TRBV6-6 combines with J gene TRBJ1-4, with 9 bases identical to TRBD1. The V and J ends lost 6 bases and 7 bases, in that order; junction bases with no gene match: 12. Germline V CDR1 and CDR2: MNHNY, SVGAGI (reference sequence). The CDR3 is made up of 16 amino acids. CDR3 protein: CASSQEGTGRTEKLFF. As DNA, the CDR3 is TGTGCCAGCAGCCAGGAGGGGACAGGGCGGACTGAAAAACTGTTTTTT.

The rearrangement uses TRBV11-1 and TRBJ2-1; 13 bases fit TRBD2. The CDR3 totals 15 residues. Per the germline V gene, CDR1 is SGHAT and CDR2 is FQDESV (reference sequence). Trimming cost V 4 bases and J 7 bases; bases outside gene matches: 4. CDR3 nucleotides: TGTGCCAGCAGCTGGACTAGCGGGAGTGGTAATGAGCAGTTCTTC. It translates to CASSWTSGSGNEQFF.

This clone was counted a few times. The gene calls are TRBV7-3 and TRBJ2-1; the D gene is possibly TRBD2 (5 bases). Trimming took off 2 bases at V and 8 bases at J, with 10 bases between the two ends. The CDR3 spans 13 residues. Germline lookup yields CDR1 SGHTA and CDR2 FQGTGA. CDR3 coding DNA: TGTGCCAGCAGCTTAGTAGCCGGGGATGAGCAGTTCTTC. Residues: CASSLVAGDEQFF.

The table lists this clone with a few counts. The J gene is TRBJ2-3, the V gene TRBV28; TRBD2 matches at 7 bases. The CDR3 runs to 15 residues. Trimming took 5 bases from V and 3 from J; bases not matched to a gene: 8. Germline lookup yields CDR1 MDHEN and CDR2 SYDVKM. The CDR3 loop reads CASSRGGSTTDTQYF. For the CDR3, the DNA is TGTGCCAGCAGTAGGGGCGGGAGTACGACAGATACGCAGTATTTT.

The chain links TRBV7-2 to TRBJ2-5, with TRBD2 as a possible D gene (6 bases). The CDR3 contains 16 residues. Germline V gene sequence: CDR1 SGHTA, CDR2 FQGNSA. V was cut by 5 bases and J by 4 bases, with 20 bases left in between. As DNA, the CDR3 is TGTGCCAGCAGCACCCGGAGGGGCCCCACCGCAGAGACCCAGTACTTC. It specifies CASSTRRGPTAETQYF.

The sample holds a few counts of this clone. The chain joins TRBV1 to TRBJ2-2; whether TRBD1, the table's D call, matches the DNA was not checked. TRBV1 is an annotated pseudogene. This CDR3 spans 16 amino acids. The CDR3 here is CTSSQDSQGDTGELFF. CDR3 sequence (DNA): TGCACCAGCAGCCAAGATAGCCAGGGGGACACCGGGGAGCTGTTTTTT.

This clone turned up a few times. The chain recombines TRBV27 with TRBJ2-5; D not resolved. The CDR3 is made up of 13 amino acids. Germline CDR1 and CDR2: MNHEY and SMNVEV (reference sequence). Trimming took off 9 bases at V and 0 bases at J, with 11 bases between the two ends. Here the CDR3 DNA reads TGTGCCAGTCAGGAAGGTAACCAAGAGACCCAGTACTTC. It specifies CASQEGNQETQYF.

This clone was seen only a few times. V and J are TRBV5-1 and TRBJ2-2; 10 bases align to TRBD2. V was pared by 1 base and J by 5 bases, with 5 bases of the junction left unmatched. CDR3 length equals 16 residues. Germline V lookup: CDR1 SGHRS, CDR2 YFSETQ. CDR3 sequence reads: CASSLSSGRRTGELFF. The DNA of the CDR3 is TGCGCCAGCAGCTTGTCTAGCGGGAGACGTACCGGGGAGCTGTTTTTT. Based on the CDR3 plus reference TRBV5-1 and TRBJ2-2, the full variable domain is KAGVTQTPRYLIKTRGQQVTLSCSPISGHRSVSWYQQTPGQGLQFLFEYFSETQRNKGNFPGRFSGRQFSNSRSEMNVSTLELGDSALYLCASSLSSGRRTGELFFGEGSRLTVL.

The chain is built from TRBV25-1 and TRBJ1-5; 9 nucleotides line up with TRBD1. CDR1 and CDR2 (germline): MGHDK, SYGVNS. V gave up 8 bases and J gave up 7 bases; unmatched junction bases: 6. The CDR3 length is 13 residues. In nucleotides, the CDR3 is TGTGCCAGCGGGGGACAGGGAGGGCAGCCCCAGCATTTT. This sequence encodes CASGGQGGQPQHF.

V is TRBV29-1 and J is TRBJ1-5, with D perhaps TRBD1 (5 bases). The CDR3 runs 13 residues. The V end lost 3 bases, the J end lost 2 bases, and 8 bases lay between the germline ends. Germline CDR1 SQVTM, CDR2 ANQGSEA. DNA of the CDR3: TGCAGCGTTGAGGGGCAGGGCAATCAGCCCCAGCATTTT. Translation: CSVEGQGNQPQHF.

The chain carries TRBV4-1 and TRBJ2-7, with D perhaps TRBD1 (6 bases). Germline V gives CDR1 MGHRA, CDR2 YSYEKL. Trimming stripped 3 bases from V and 4 bases from J, with 13 bases between. There are 14 residues in the CDR3. The CDR3 here is CASSHEDRPYEQYV. The CDR3 nucleotides are TGCGCCAGCAGCCACGAGGACAGACCGTACGAGCAGTACGTC.